This TCR beta chain was recovered during a study of tumour-infiltrating T cells in Burkitt lymphoma. About the research overall: This cohort included all epidemiological subtypes of Burkitt lymphoma. Overall and progression-free survival were predicted by productive clonality. Notes on the study in general: Several public clonotypes were shared across many Burkitt lymphoma patients.

The CDR3 covers 14 residues. Germline V gives CDR1 SGDLS, CDR2 YYNGEE. V lost 0 bases, J lost 4 bases, and 11 bases lay in between. This clone was detected a few times. The antigen is unknown. The repertoire was sequenced with immunoSEQ multiplex PCR; TCRdb's copy has only in-frame clones and lacks some. The table shows a few thousand clones, with 11% to 15% occurring only once. The sample comprised tumor tissue. The J gene is TRBJ2-7, the V gene TRBV9; D might be TRBD1 or TRBD2, each matching 6 bases. The TCR comes from a human donor with Burkitt lymphoma. The CDR3 is CASSVGGATYEQYF. CDR3 coding DNA: TGTGCCAGCAGCGTAGGGGGGGCGACTTACGAGCAGTACTTC.